The TCR beta chain described here comes from a study of blood T cells in healthy people across ages. Study-wide results and limits: Estimated diversity across one million T cells was deemed an underestimate. Versus aged donors, long-lived donors had higher diversity and more naive CD4+ cells. Significant beta diversity loss was already apparent by age approximately 40, declining roughly linearly.

A second roughly 7 to 11 cycle PCR used barcoded and J-beta primers. TCRdb ran MiXCR on the 5' RACE reads and lists one entry per CDR3 protein. The sample lists more than 600,000 distinct CDR3 sequences; 20% to 30% were seen once. This clonotype showed up just a few times. The antigen is undetermined. The same data also went into a second study, on T cells of mothers and their children. This second report adds: The shaping of TCR recombination output by thymic selection is similar in related and unrelated pairs.

The sequence came from a boy between 10 and 17 years old in good health. The sample consisted of blood.

The CDR3 spells CASRPTTGLKYNEQFF. CDR3 coding DNA: TGTGCCAGCAGACCCACAACAGGGCTGAAATACAATGAGCAGTTCTTC. This sequence joins TRBV6-5 and TRBJ2-1; D is possibly TRBD1 (6 bases). CDR1 and CDR2 (germline): MNHEY, SVGAGI. Between the trimmed V and J ends, which lost 6 bases and 4 bases, there was a span of 19 bases. The CDR3 is 16 amino acids.